Shown below are 5 T cell receptor beta chains from a single sample sequenced in a study of cytomegalovirus exposure and HLA in healthy donors. Amplification used 60 Vbeta primers and 13 Jbeta primers. Profiled with immunoSEQ multiplex PCR; TCRdb holds only in-frame clones, not every one. The repertoire holds 100,000 or so clones, with 69% as singletons. Sequenced input: PBMCs. These receptors were taken from a man aged 30 to 39 in good health and CMV-seronegative.

This chain connects TRBV29-1 to TRBJ2-3, with TRBD1 matching over 9 bases. The germline CDR1 and CDR2 sequences are SQVTM and ANQGSEA. The V gene end was trimmed by 1 base and the J gene end by 4 bases; junction bases not matched to a gene: 9. The CDR3 contains 16 residues. This chain's CDR3 is CSVEVNRDRESDTQYF. The CDR3 DNA is TGCAGCGTTGAAGTAAACCGGGACAGGGAATCAGATACGCAGTATTTT.

The chain couples TRBV6-5 to TRBJ1-4; 9 bases line up with TRBD1. Germline values: CDR1 MNHEY, CDR2 SVGAGI. Germline trimming cut 4 bases from V and 8 bases from J; bases unmatched to any gene: 8. The CDR3 has 15 amino acids. The CDR3 sequence is CASSSLTGGREKLFF. The DNA of the CDR3 is TGTGCCAGCAGTTCTCTGACAGGGGGTCGGGAAAAACTGTTTTTT.

This clone came up a few times. This chain uses TRBV18 with TRBJ1-1, with D tentatively TRBD1 (6 bases). The germline gives CDR1 KGHSH, CDR2 LQKENI. The germline V and J ends were trimmed by 0 bases and 1 base, with 15 bases remaining between them. The CDR3 extends over 17 amino acids. CDR3 in DNA: TGTGCCAGCTCACCACCGGGTGCAGGGGCCGCGAACACTGAAGCTTTCTTT. Translated: CASSPPGAGAANTEAFF.

The rearrangement links TRBV6-5 to TRBJ2-1; 12 bases fit TRBD2. V was pared by 6 bases and J by 9 bases, with 6 bases of the junction left unmatched. The CDR3 loop spans 14 amino acids. Germline V lookup: CDR1 MNHEY, CDR2 SVGAGI. CDR3 protein: CASRRLAGDAEQFF. The CDR3 nucleotides read TGTGCCAGCAGGAGACTAGCGGGAGACGCTGAGCAGTTCTTC.

The chain uses TRBV9 and TRBJ2-5, with 12 bases lining up with TRBD2. The V and J ends lost 2 bases and 4 bases, in that order; junction bases with no gene match: 9. Germline V gives CDR1 SGDLS, CDR2 YYNGEE. This CDR3 spans 17 amino acids. This chain's CDR3 is CASSVGGLAGMSETQYF. CDR3 DNA: TGTGCCAGCAGCGTGGGAGGACTAGCGGGAATGTCAGAGACCCAGTACTTC.